This TCR beta chain was sequenced for a study of identical twins. V shed 7 bases and J shed 0 bases, with 16 bases lying between them. Germline lookup yields CDR1 ENHRY and CDR2 SYGVKD. This CDR3 has 16 amino acids. In TCRdb, the 5' RACE reads were re-called with MiXCR into one record per CDR3 protein. The table includes hundreds of thousands of distinct CDR3 sequences, about 12% detected once. The data were also submitted as part of a second study, on yellow fever vaccine responses in identical twins.

Sample: PBMCs. This receptor was identified in a woman younger than 30 in good health. J is TRBJ1-5 and V is TRBV10-3; the D is unclear. The CDR3 loop is CAITRAGEVSNQPQHF. The CDR3 nucleotides are TGTGCCATCACCCGAGCCGGGGAAGTTAGCAATCAGCCCCAGCATTTT.